Below, 8 T cell receptor beta chains from the same sample are listed, as sequenced in a study of molecular identifiers for immune sequencing clone quantification. TCRdb processed the PCR reads anew with MiXCR; each CDR3 protein has one entry. The repertoire consists of about 510,000 distinct CDR3 sequences, with about 25% occurring once and the leading ten covering just over 0.75%. Sequenced input: naive CD8+ T cells from blood, with Jurkat cell RNA spiked in. Described subset: FACS-sorted CD8+CD4-CCR7+CD45RA+ naive T cells. The receptors here all came from a human donor in good health. Some libraries in this study had Jurkat cell RNA spiked in.

This clonotype was counted at least ten times. CDR3 bases: TGTGCCAGCTCCGGGGACCAAGAGACCCAGTACTTC. Translating it yields CASSGDQETQYF. This chain uses TRBV7-8 with TRBJ2-5; D may be TRBD2 (5 bases). Trimming shortened V by 8 bases and J by 0 bases, and 7 bases separated the two germline ends. From germline, CDR1 is SGHVS and CDR2 FQNEAQ. There are 12 residues in the CDR3.

This clonotype has only a few counts. The rearrangement uses TRBV7-9 and TRBJ1-4; weak D call: TRBD1 (5 bases). The CDR3 loop spans 13 amino acids. With 5 bases removed from V and 8 bases from J, the gap between germline ends came to 12 bases. The germline V gene encodes CDR1 SEHNR and CDR2 FQNEAQ (reference sequence). CDR3 nucleotide sequence: TGTGCCAGCAGCATCACCAGGGACGAAAAACTGTTTTTT. It translates to CASSITRDEKLFF.

J is TRBJ2-3 and V is TRBV27, with 9 bases fitting TRBD2. CDR3 length equals 15 residues. Germline V CDR1 and CDR2: MNHEY, SMNVEV (reference sequence). V lost 1 base, J lost 5 bases, and 4 bases stayed unmatched. CDR3 protein: CASSLLAGARDTQYF. The DNA for the CDR3 is TGTGCCAGCAGTTTATTAGCGGGGGCTCGAGATACGCAGTATTTT.

At least ten counts were recorded for this clonotype. The V call is TRBV7-9, the J call TRBJ1-3; D is uncertain. Between the trimmed V and J ends, which lost 5 bases and 4 bases, there was a span of 15 bases. This CDR3 is built from 15 residues. Germline V gene data show CDR1 as SEHNR and CDR2 as FQNEAQ (reference sequence). The DNA for the CDR3 is TGTGCCAGCAGCCTTCCGCGGGGAGAAGGAAACACCATATATTTT. It is translated as CASSLPRGEGNTIYF.

This clonotype was detected only a few times. This clone may be a read error of a much larger clone one base away. The chain combines TRBV29-1 with TRBJ1-3, with a tentative D call TRBD1 (6 bases). The V and J ends lost 7 bases and 0 bases respectively, with 13 bases between them. Per germline, CDR1 SQVTM and CDR2 ANQGSEA. This CDR3 spans 14 amino acids. CDR3 in amino acids: CSEGEGLSGNTIYF. As DNA, the CDR3 is TGCAGCGAGGGGGAGGGCCTCTCTGGAAACACCATATATTTT.

Concerning this clonotype: At one end the junction does not follow the germline gene, possibly because of a read error. V gene TRBV6-6 combines with J gene TRBJ2-5; no clear D gene. This CDR3 comprises 15 residues. CDR1 and CDR2 (germline): MNHNY, SVGAGI (reference sequence). CDR3 nucleotides: TGTGCCAGCAGTTACGGGCCTTACATACAAGAGGCCCAGTACTTC. Its translation: CASSYGPYIQEAQYF.

This clonotype was recorded at least ten times. The rearrangement joins TRBV29-1 to TRBJ2-2; 10 nucleotides match TRBD1. The J segment lost 6 bases and the V segment lost 0 bases, leaving 7 bases of the junction unmatched. This CDR3 spans 16 amino acids. The germline gives CDR1 SQVTM, CDR2 ANQGSEA. The DNA of the CDR3 is TGCAGCGTTGAAGATCCGGGACAGGGGAATTCCGGGGAGCTGTTTTTT. It specifies CSVEDPGQGNSGELFF.

The chain carries TRBV7-9 and TRBJ2-7; the D call may be TRBD1 or TRBD2 (6 bases each). The germline gives CDR1 SEHNR, CDR2 FQNEAQ (reference sequence). Trimming stripped 5 bases from V and 3 bases from J, with 20 bases between. This CDR3 has 16 amino acids. The CDR3 DNA reads TGTGCCAGCAGCCCCTCTTGGGGGGCCGGGGTCTACGAGCAGTACTTC. Its protein product is CASSPSWGAGVYEQYF.